These T cell receptor beta chains were read from a single sample in a study of T-cell memory formation after mild COVID-19. One entry per CDR3 protein, called by TCRdb with MiXCR from the 5' RACE reads. The data hold roughly 99,000 distinct CDR3 sequences, with 13% to 15% observed a single time. Sequencing input: PBMCs or a T cell subset sorted from them (not recorded which). These receptors were taken from a man aged 18 to 29 who had mild COVID-19 (a few samples of this study predate the infection). Cell type and time point are not known. Both conserved end residues are part of each CDR3. Each record gives: V gene, J gene, clone size, D gene, CDR3 DNA, CDR3 protein. D genes are given only for firm matches. Not every row has a clone size; where given, it reads once, few, many or a size class.

v_gene: TRBV7-8
j_gene: TRBJ2-3
abundance: NA
d_gene: NA
CDR3nt: TGTGCCAGCAGCTTACCGGACACGCAGTATTTT
CDR3aa: CASSLPDTQYF

v_gene: TRBV6-2/TRBV6-3
j_gene: TRBJ2-5
abundance: NA
d_gene: TRBD2
CDR3nt: TGTGCCAGCAGCCGGATATACATCGGACTAGACGGAGAGACCCAGTACTTC
CDR3aa: CASSRIYIGLDGETQYF

v_gene: TRBV5-1
j_gene: TRBJ2-1
abundance: many
d_gene: NA
CDR3nt: TGCGCCAGCAGCTTGGAAGGGGTCGGCAATGAGCAGTTCTTC
CDR3aa: CASSLEGVGNEQFF

v_gene: TRBV7-7
j_gene: TRBJ2-1
abundance: few
d_gene: NA
CDR3nt: TGTGCCAGCAGCCCAGGACGGGGACTCTACAATGAGCAGTTCTTC
CDR3aa: CASSPGRGLYNEQFF

v_gene: TRBV3-1
j_gene: TRBJ1-1
abundance: few
d_gene: NA
CDR3nt: TGTGCCAGCAGCCCAGAGGACAGCTACCTGTTCGACACTGAAGCTTTCTTT
CDR3aa: CASSPEDSYLFDTEAFF

v_gene: TRBV4-3
j_gene: TRBJ1-1
abundance: NA
d_gene: TRBD1
CDR3nt: TGCGCCAGCAGCCAAGAAGGGGGACAGATTGCAGGGAACACTGAAGCTTTCTTT
CDR3aa: CASSQEGGQIAGNTEAFF

v_gene: TRBV19
j_gene: TRBJ1-5
abundance: NA
d_gene: NA
CDR3nt: TGTGCCAGTAGTATGGACATTCATAGCAATCAGCCCCAGCATTTT
CDR3aa: CASSMDIHSNQPQHF

v_gene: TRBV29-1
j_gene: TRBJ2-7
abundance: NA
d_gene: NA
CDR3nt: TGCAGCGCCGGGGATTCCTACGAGCAGTACTTC
CDR3aa: CSAGDSYEQYF

v_gene: TRBV4-1
j_gene: TRBJ1-1
abundance: NA
d_gene: TRBD1
CDR3nt: TGCGCCAGCAGCCATTATACAGGGGGGGAGACTGAAGCTTTCTTT
CDR3aa: CASSHYTGGETEAFF

v_gene: TRBV12-3/TRBV12-4
j_gene: TRBJ2-7
abundance: few
d_gene: TRBD1
CDR3nt: TGTGCCAGCAGAGAGGCGGACAGGAACTACGAGCAGTACTTC
CDR3aa: CASREADRNYEQYF

v_gene: TRBV7-9
j_gene: TRBJ2-1
abundance: NA
d_gene: TRBD1
CDR3nt: TGTGCCAGCAGCCGTGGACAGGAGACCCACAATGAGCAGTTCTTC
CDR3aa: CASSRGQETHNEQFF

v_gene: TRBV6-2/TRBV6-3
j_gene: TRBJ2-5
abundance: few
d_gene: NA
CDR3nt: TGTGCCAGCAGAGGTGTCCCGAAAGAGACCCAGTACTTC
CDR3aa: CASRGVPKETQYF

v_gene: TRBV5-4
j_gene: TRBJ1-2
abundance: NA
d_gene: NA
CDR3nt: TGTGCCAGCAGCTGGACCCAAGGGGTCGGCTATGGCTACACCTTC
CDR3aa: CASSWTQGVGYGYTF

v_gene: TRBV9
j_gene: TRBJ1-6
abundance: few
d_gene: NA
CDR3nt: TGTGCCAGCAGCATCGCAAAGAAAGCTACTTCACCCCTCCACTTT
CDR3aa: CASSIAKKATSPLHF

v_gene: TRBV6-5
j_gene: TRBJ2-4
abundance: NA
d_gene: TRBD2
CDR3nt: TGTGCCAGCAGTTATACTTCCGGGACTAGCGGGGTAAACATTCAGTACTTC
CDR3aa: CASSYTSGTSGVNIQYF

v_gene: TRBV7-2
j_gene: TRBJ1-2
abundance: NA
d_gene: NA
CDR3nt: TGTGCCAGCAGTTCCGCGAGTTCGCCGGGTGGCTACACCTTC
CDR3aa: CASSSASSPGGYTF

v_gene: TRBV21-1
j_gene: TRBJ2-7
abundance: many
d_gene: NA
CDR3nt: TGTGCCAGCAGCAGCCTAAGGGAGACCTACGAGCAGTACTTC
CDR3aa: CASSSLRETYEQYF

v_gene: TRBV2
j_gene: TRBJ2-5
abundance: once
d_gene: NA
CDR3nt: TGTGCCAGCAGCTTATCAGCCCTGATCCAAGAGACCCAGTACTTC
CDR3aa: CASSLSALIQETQYF

v_gene: TRBV7-8
j_gene: TRBJ1-1
abundance: NA
d_gene: NA
CDR3nt: TGTGCCAGCAGCTTAAGGGCGGCGGGGAACACTGAAGTTTTCTTT
CDR3aa: CASSLRAAGNTEVFF

v_gene: TRBV15
j_gene: TRBJ2-7
abundance: many
d_gene: NA
CDR3nt: TGTGCCACCAGCAGAGATATGACGCTTCGCGAGCAGTACTTC
CDR3aa: CATSRDMTLREQYF

v_gene: TRBV7-9
j_gene: TRBJ2-7
abundance: many
d_gene: NA
CDR3nt: TGTGCCAGCGCAGACATCGCCTACGAGCAGTACTTC
CDR3aa: CASADIAYEQYF

v_gene: TRBV11-1
j_gene: TRBJ1-1
abundance: few
d_gene: NA
CDR3nt: TGTGCCAGCAGCTCGCCGGGTTGGGGGAACACTGAAGCTTTCTTT
CDR3aa: CASSSPGWGNTEAFF

v_gene: TRBV29-1
j_gene: TRBJ2-2
abundance: few
d_gene: TRBD1
CDR3nt: TGCAGCGCAGCAGGGACAGTGGGCCGGGACACCGGGGAGCTGTTTTTT
CDR3aa: CSAAGTVGRDTGELFF

v_gene: TRBV7-8
j_gene: TRBJ1-5
abundance: few
d_gene: NA
CDR3nt: TGTGCCAGCAGCTTCGGGATTCTCAATCAGCCCCAGCATTTT
CDR3aa: CASSFGILNQPQHF

v_gene: TRBV12-3/TRBV12-4
j_gene: TRBJ2-6
abundance: many
d_gene: NA
CDR3nt: TGTGCCAGCAGTCTATCTGGGGCCAACGTCCTGACTTTC
CDR3aa: CASSLSGANVLTF

v_gene: TRBV7-8
j_gene: TRBJ1-1
abundance: few
d_gene: NA
CDR3nt: TGTGCCAGCAGCCCGCGGGGACCGTTCCCCACTGAAGCTTTCTTT
CDR3aa: CASSPRGPFPTEAFF

v_gene: TRBV7-3
j_gene: TRBJ2-5
abundance: NA
d_gene: TRBD2
CDR3nt: TGTGCCAGCAGCTCGGGACTAGCGGGGGGAGAGACCCAGTACTTC
CDR3aa: CASSSGLAGGETQYF

v_gene: TRBV4-1
j_gene: TRBJ2-1
abundance: NA
d_gene: TRBD2
CDR3nt: TGCGCCAGCAGCGCTTCACTAGCGGGGTCCTACAATGAGCAGTTCTTC
CDR3aa: CASSASLAGSYNEQFF

v_gene: TRBV7-9
j_gene: TRBJ2-7
abundance: many
d_gene: NA
CDR3nt: TGTGCCAGCAGACCCCTCCCCGGGGGGGGACAGATCTACGAGCAGTACTTC
CDR3aa: CASRPLPGGGQIYEQYF